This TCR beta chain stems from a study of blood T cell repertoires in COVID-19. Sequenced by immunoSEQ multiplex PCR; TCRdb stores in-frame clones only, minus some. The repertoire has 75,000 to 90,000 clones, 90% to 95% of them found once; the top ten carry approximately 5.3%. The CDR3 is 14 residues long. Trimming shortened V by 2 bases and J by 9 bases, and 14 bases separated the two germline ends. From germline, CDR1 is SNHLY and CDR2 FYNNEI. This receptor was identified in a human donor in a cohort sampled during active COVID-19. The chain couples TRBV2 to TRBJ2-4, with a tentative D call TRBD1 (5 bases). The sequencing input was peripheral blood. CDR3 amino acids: CASSESGLGGIQYF. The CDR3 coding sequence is TGTGCCAGCAGTGAATCAGGGCTCGGCGGCATTCAGTACTTC.